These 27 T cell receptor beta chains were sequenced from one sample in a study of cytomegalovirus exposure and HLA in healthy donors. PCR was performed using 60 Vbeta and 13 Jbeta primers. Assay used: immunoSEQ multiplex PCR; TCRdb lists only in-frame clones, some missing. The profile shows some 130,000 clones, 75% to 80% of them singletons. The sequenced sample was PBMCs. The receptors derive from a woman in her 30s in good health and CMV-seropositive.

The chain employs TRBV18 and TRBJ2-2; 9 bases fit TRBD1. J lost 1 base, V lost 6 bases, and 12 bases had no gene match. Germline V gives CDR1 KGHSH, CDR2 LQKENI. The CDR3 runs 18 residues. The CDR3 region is CASSPIAGTGLNTGELFF. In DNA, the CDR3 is TGTGCCAGCTCCCCAATCGCCGGGACAGGGCTGAACACCGGGGAGCTGTTTTTT.

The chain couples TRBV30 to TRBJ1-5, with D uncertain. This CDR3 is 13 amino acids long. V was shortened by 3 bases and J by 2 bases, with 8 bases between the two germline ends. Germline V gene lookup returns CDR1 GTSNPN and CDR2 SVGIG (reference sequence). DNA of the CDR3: TGTGCCTGGAGCCGAGAGGGCAATCAGCCCCAGCATTTT. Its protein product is CAWSREGNQPQHF.

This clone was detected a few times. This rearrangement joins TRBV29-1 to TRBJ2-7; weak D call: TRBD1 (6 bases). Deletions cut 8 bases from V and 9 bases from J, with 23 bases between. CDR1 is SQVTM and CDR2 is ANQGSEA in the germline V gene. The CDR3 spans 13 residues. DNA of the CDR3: TGCAGCTACAAGAAGGGGGACCTGAGACGGCAGTACTTC. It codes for CSYKKGDLRRQYF.

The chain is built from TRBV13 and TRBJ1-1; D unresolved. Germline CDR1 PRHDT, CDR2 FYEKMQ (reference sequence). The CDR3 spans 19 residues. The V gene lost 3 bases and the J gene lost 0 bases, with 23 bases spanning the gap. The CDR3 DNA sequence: TGTGCCAGCAGCTTCCGTCGGTACGCCCTCGCCGCCATGAACACTGAAGCTTTCTTT. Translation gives CASSFRRYALAAMNTEAFF.

CDR3 protein: CASSLDTQYF. The CDR3, as DNA: TGTGCCAGCAGCCTGGATACGCAGTATTTT. The chain has TRBV11-2 and TRBJ2-3; D uncertain. The length of the CDR3 is 10 residues. Germline V gene lookup returns CDR1 SGHAT and CDR2 FQNNGV. V was trimmed by 5 bases and J by 6 bases, leaving 3 bases between them.

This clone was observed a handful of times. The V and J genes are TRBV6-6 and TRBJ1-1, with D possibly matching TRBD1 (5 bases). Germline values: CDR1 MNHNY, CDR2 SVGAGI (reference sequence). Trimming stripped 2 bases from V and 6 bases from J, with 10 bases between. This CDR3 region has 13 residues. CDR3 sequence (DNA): TGTGCCAGCAGTTACGGCAGGGTGGCTGAAGCTTTCTTT. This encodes CASSYGRVAEAFF.

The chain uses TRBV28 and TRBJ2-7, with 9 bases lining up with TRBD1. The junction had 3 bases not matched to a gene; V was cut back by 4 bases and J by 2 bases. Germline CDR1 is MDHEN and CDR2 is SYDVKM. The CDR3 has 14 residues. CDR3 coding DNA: TGTGCCAGCAGTTCAAGGGACAGGGCCTACGAGCAGTACTTC. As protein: CASSSRDRAYEQYF.

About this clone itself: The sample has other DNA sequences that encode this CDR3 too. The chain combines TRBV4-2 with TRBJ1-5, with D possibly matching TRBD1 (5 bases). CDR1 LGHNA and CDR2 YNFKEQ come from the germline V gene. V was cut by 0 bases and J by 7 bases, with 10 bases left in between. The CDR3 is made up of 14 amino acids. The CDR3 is CASSQDRGNQPQHF. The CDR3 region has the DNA TGTGCCAGCAGCCAAGACCGGGGGAACCAGCCCCAGCATTTT.

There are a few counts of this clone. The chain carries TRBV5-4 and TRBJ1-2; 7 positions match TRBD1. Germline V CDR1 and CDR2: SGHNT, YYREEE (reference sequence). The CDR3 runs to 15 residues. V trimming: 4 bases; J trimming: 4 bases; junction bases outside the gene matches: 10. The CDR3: CASSPLTGLGYGYTF. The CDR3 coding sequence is TGTGCCAGCAGCCCCCTGACAGGGCTCGGCTATGGCTACACCTTC.

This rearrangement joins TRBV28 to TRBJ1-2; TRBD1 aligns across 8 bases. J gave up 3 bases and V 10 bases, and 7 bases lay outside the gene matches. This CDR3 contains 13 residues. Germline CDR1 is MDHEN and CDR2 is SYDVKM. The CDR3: CATYQQGDYGYTF. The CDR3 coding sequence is TGTGCCACCTACCAACAGGGGGACTATGGCTACACCTTC.

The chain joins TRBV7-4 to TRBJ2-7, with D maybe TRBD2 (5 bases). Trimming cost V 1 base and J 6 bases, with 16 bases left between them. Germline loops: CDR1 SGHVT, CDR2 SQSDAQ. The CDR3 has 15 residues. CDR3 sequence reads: CASSLVVYRDREQYF. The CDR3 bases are TGTGCCAGCAGCTTAGTTGTTTACCGGGATCGCGAGCAGTACTTC.

In DNA form, the CDR3 reads TGTGCCATCAGTGAGTCGACCGGAGGACTAGCGGGGAGGAATGAGCAGTTCTTC. The encoded protein is CAISESTGGLAGRNEQFF. V gene TRBV10-3 combines with J gene TRBJ2-1, with 12 bases identical to TRBD2. V was pared by 0 bases and J by 7 bases, with 10 bases of the junction left unmatched. The CDR3 spans 18 residues. Per the germline V gene, CDR1 is ENHRY and CDR2 is SYGVKD.

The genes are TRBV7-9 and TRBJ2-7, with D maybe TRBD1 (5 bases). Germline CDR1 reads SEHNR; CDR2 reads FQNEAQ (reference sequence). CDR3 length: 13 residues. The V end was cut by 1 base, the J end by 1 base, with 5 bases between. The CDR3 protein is CASSLDRSYEQYF. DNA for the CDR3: TGTGCCAGCAGCTTAGACAGGTCCTACGAGCAGTACTTC.

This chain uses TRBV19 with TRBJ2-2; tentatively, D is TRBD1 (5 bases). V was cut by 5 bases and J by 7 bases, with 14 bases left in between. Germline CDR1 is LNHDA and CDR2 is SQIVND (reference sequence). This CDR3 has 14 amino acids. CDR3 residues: CASSAVQGIGELFF. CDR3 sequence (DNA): TGTGCCAGTAGTGCCGTCCAGGGCATCGGGGAGCTGTTTTTT.

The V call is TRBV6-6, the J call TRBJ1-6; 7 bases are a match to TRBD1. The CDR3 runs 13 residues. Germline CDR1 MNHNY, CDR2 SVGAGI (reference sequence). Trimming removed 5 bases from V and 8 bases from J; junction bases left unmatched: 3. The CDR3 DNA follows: TGTGCCAGCAGTCCCGACAGGGATTCACCCCTCCACTTT. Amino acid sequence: CASSPDRDSPLHF.

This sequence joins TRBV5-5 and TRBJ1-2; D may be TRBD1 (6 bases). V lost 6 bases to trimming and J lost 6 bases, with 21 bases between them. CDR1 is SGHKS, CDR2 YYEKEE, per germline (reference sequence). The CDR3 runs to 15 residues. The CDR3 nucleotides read TGTGCCAGCACCTTCGGGGGGGGCGAGGTGGATGGCTACACCTTC. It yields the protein CASTFGGGEVDGYTF. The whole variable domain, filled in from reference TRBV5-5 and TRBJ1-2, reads DAGVTQSPTHLIKTRGQQVTLRCSPISGHKSVSWYQQVLGQGPQFIFQYYEKEERGRGNFPDRFSARQFPNYSSELNVNALLLGDSALYLCASTFGGGEVDGYTFGSGTRLTVV.

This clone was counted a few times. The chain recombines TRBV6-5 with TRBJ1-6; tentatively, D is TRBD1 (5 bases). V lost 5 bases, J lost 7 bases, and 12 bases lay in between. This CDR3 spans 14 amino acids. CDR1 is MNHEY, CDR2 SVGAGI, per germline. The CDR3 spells CASSTGGTNSPLHF. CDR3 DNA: TGTGCCAGCAGTACCGGGGGGACCAATTCACCCCTCCACTTT.

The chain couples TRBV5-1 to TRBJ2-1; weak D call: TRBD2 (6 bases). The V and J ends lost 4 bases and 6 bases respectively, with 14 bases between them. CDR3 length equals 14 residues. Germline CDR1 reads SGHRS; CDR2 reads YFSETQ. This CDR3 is CASSPGTYGNEQFF. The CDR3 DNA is TGCGCCAGCAGCCCCGGGACTTACGGCAATGAGCAGTTCTTC.

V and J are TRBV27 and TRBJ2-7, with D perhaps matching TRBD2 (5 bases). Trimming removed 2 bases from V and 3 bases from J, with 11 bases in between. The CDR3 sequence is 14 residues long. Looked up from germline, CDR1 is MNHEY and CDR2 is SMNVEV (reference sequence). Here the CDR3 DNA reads TGTGCCAGCAGTTTAGGAGGAGTCCGCTACGAGCAGTACTTC. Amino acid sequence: CASSLGGVRYEQYF.

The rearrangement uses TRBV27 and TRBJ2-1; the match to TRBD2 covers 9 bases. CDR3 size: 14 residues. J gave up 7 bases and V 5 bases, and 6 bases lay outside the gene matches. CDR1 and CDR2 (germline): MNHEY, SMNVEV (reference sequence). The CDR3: CASSLGLARNEQFF. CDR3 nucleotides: TGTGCCAGCAGTCTAGGACTAGCGAGGAATGAGCAGTTCTTC.

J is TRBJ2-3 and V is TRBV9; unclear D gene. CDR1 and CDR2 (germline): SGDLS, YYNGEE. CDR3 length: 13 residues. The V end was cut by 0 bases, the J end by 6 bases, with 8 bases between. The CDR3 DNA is TGTGCCAGCAGCGTAGCAGCGAGCGATACGCAGTATTTT. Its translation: CASSVAASDTQYF.

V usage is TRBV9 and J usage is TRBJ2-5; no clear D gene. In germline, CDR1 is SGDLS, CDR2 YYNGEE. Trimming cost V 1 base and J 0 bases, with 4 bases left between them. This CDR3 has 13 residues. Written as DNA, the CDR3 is TGTGCCAGCAGCGTAAGCGACCAAGAGACCCAGTACTTC. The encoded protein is CASSVSDQETQYF.

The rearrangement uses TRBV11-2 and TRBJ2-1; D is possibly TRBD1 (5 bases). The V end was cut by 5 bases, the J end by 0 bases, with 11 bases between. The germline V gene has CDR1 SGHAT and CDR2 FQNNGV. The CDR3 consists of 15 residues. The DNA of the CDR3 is TGTGCCAGCAGCCCAGACAGTAGCTCCTACAATGAGCAGTTCTTC. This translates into CASSPDSSSYNEQFF. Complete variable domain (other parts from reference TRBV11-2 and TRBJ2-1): EAGVAQSPRYKIIEKRQSVAFWCNPISGHATLYWYQQILGQGPKLLIQFQNNGVVDDSQLPKDRFSAERLKGVDSTLKIQPAKLEDSAVYLCASSPDSSSYNEQFFGPGTRLTVL.

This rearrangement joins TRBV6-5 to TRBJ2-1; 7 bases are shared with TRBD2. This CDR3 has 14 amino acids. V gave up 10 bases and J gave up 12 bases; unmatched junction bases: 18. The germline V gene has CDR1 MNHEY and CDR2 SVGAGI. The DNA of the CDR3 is TGTGCCACCCGACCCACGGGGGGAGAACTAGGGCAGTTCTTC. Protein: CATRPTGGELGQFF.

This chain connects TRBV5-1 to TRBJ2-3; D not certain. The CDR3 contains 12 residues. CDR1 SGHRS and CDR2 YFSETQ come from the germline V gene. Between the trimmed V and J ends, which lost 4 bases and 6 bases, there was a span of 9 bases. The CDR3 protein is CASSAAMDTQYF. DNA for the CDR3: TGCGCCAGCAGCGCTGCGATGGATACGCAGTATTTT.

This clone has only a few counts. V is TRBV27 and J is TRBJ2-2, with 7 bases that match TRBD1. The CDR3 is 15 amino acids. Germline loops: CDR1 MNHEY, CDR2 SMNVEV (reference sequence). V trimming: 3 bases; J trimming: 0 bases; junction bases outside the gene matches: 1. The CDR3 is CASSLRGPNTGELFF. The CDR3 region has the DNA TGTGCCAGCAGTTTGAGGGGGCCGAACACCGGGGAGCTGTTTTTT.

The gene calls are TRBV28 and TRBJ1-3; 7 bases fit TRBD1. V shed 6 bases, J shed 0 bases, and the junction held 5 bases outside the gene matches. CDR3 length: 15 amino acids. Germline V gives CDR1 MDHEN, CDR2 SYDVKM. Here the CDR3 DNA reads TGTGCCAGCAGCTCCGGGACAGCCTCTGGAAACACCATATATTTT. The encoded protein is CASSSGTASGNTIYF.